This TCR beta chain was captured in a study of cytomegalovirus exposure and HLA in healthy donors. Sequencing used immunoSEQ multiplex PCR; TCRdb keeps in-frame clones, though not all of them. The sample records around 140,000 clones, approximately 88% being singletons. As for this clone: Its antigen is not known.

Study-wide results and caveats: Most observed TCR sequences were rare, whereas some public TCRs were detected in many donors.

Germline V gives CDR1 KGHSH, CDR2 LQKENI. V lost 0 bases to trimming and J lost 3 bases; unmatched junction nucleotides: 4. This CDR3 contains 15 residues. V usage is TRBV18 and J usage is TRBJ2-5, with 7 bases identical to TRBD1. This clonotype originated in a man aged 18 to 30 in good health and CMV-seropositive. The material sequenced was PBMCs. The CDR3: CASSPPGQVKETQYF. The CDR3 coding sequence is TGTGCCAGCTCACCACCCGGACAGGTGAAAGAGACCCAGTACTTC.